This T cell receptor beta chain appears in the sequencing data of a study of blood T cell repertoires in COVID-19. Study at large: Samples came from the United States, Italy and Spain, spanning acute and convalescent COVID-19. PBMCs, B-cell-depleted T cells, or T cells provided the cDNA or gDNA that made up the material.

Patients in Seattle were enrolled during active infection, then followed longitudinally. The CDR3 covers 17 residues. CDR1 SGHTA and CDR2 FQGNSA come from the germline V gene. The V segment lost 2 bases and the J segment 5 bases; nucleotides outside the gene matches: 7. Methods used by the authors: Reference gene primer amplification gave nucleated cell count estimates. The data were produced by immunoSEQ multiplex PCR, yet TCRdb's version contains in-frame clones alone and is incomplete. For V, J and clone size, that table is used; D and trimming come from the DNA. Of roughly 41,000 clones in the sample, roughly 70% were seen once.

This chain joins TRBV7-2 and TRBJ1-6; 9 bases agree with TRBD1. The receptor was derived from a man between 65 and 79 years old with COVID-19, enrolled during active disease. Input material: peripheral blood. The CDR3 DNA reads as TGTGCCAGCAGCTTATCCACAGGGGGCAGCGATAATTCACCCCTCCACTTT. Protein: CASSLSTGGSDNSPLHF.